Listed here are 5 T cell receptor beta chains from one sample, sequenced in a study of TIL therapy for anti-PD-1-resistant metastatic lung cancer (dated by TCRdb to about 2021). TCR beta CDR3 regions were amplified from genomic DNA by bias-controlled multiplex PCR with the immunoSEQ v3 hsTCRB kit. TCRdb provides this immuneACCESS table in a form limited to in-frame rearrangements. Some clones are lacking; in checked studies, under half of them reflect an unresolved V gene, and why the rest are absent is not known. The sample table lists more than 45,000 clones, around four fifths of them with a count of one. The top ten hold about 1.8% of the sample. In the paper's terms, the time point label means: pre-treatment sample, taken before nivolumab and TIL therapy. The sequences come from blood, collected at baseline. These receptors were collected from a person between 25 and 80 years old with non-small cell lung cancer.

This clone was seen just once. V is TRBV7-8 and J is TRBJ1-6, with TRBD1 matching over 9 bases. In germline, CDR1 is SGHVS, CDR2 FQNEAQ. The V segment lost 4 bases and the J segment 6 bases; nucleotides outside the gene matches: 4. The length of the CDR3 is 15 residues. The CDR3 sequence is CASSWTGQGNSPLHF. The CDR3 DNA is TGTGCCAGCAGCTGGACGGGACAGGGTAATTCACCCCTCCACTTT.

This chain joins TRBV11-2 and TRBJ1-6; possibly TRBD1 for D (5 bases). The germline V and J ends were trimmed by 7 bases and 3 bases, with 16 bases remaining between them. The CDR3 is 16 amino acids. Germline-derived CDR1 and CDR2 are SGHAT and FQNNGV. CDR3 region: CASTNPGGVYNSPLHF. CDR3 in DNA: TGTGCCAGCACCAACCCCGGGGGGGTCTATAATTCACCCCTCCACTTT.

CDR3: CAWSAAERGEQYF. The CDR3 coding sequence is TGTGCCTGGAGTGCGGCAGAAAGAGGGGAGCAGTACTTC. The rearrangement links TRBV30 to TRBJ2-7, with D tentatively TRBD2 (5 bases). V shed 1 base and J shed 7 bases, with 14 bases lying between them. Germline CDR1 is GTSNPN and CDR2 is SVGIG (reference sequence). The CDR3 totals 13 residues. The variable domain in full, completed from reference TRBV30 and TRBJ2-7, reads SQTIHQWPATLVQPVGSPLSLECTVEGTSNPNLYWYRQAAGRGLQLLFYSVGIGQISSEVPQNLSASRPQDRQFILSSKKLLLSDSGFYLCAWSAAERGEQYFGPGTRLTVT.

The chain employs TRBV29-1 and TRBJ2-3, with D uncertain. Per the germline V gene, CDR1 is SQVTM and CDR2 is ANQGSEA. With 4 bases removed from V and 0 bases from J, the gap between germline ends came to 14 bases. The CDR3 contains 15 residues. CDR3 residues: CSVVDSLSSTDTQYF. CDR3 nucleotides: TGCAGCGTTGTCGATAGCTTGTCTAGCACAGATACGCAGTATTTT.

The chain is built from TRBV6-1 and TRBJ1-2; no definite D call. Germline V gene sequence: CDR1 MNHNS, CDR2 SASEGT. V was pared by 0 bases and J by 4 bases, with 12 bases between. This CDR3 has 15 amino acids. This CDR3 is CASSEASITLYGYTF. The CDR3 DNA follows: TGTGCCAGCAGTGAAGCGAGTATAACCCTCTATGGCTACACCTTC.